Listed below are T cell receptor beta chains from one sample, sequenced in a study of blood T cell repertoires in COVID-19. Some clones are missing from TCRdb's copy, which holds only in-frame ones; the method was immunoSEQ multiplex PCR. The data show about 160,000 clones, with about 80% seen just once and less than 9.5% held by the top ten. The sequencing input was peripheral blood. Receptors were obtained from a man in his 60s with acute or convalescent COVID-19. Both conserved end residues are part of each CDR3. A D gene is named only where the DNA matches it firmly. Clone size appears in some rows only: once, few, many, or a class for an expanded clone.

clone size	V gene	D gene	J gene	CDR3 protein
NA	TRBV7-3	TRBD1	TRBJ2-7	CASSFDRGEQYF
NA	TRBV4-1	NA	TRBJ1-2	CASSQGGPSRGYTF
NA	TRBV9	NA	TRBJ2-2	CASSVGSSLNTGELFF
NA	TRBV30	NA	TRBJ1-1	CAWRGGNEAFF
NA	TRBV6-1	TRBD1	TRBJ2-7	CASSEPGRGYEQYF
NA	TRBV9	TRBD2	TRBJ2-3	CASSVADSGGPHQETQYF
NA	TRBV12-5	TRBD1	TRBJ2-5	CVSGRDRNFETQYF
NA	TRBV5-1	TRBD1	TRBJ2-7	CASSLRGRNYGEQYF
NA	TRBV5-6	TRBD1	TRBJ2-2	CASSDDRVYTGELFF
NA	TRBV10-3	NA	TRBJ1-1	CAISEPEMNTEAFF
NA	TRBV6-6	NA	TRBJ2-5	CASGLFLQETQYF
NA	TRBV6-6	NA	TRBJ2-3	CASSYAGGGYDTQYF
NA	TRBV4-3	NA	TRBJ2-3	CASSQVTTSRRDTQYF
NA	TRBV11-1	NA	TRBJ2-1	CASSLGGSYNEQFF
NA	TRBV6-5	NA	TRBJ1-3	CATRRGREANTIYF
NA	TRBV11-2	TRBD1	TRBJ2-1	CASSSLRDRGLGEQFF
NA	TRBV6-6	NA	TRBJ1-4	CASRARVPEKLFF
NA	TRBV28	NA	TRBJ1-5	CASSTPGSPNQPQHF
NA	TRBV28	NA	TRBJ2-3	CASSRDTSTDTQYF
NA	TRBV2	TRBD1	TRBJ1-4	CASRRQGNEKLFF
NA	TRBV5-6	TRBD1	TRBJ2-7	CASSRDSSWGEQYF
NA	TRBV4-1	NA	TRBJ1-5	CASSQHGQRNQPQHF
NA	TRBV9	NA	TRBJ2-5	CASSPVSSQETQYF
NA	TRBV5-1	TRBD1	TRBJ1-1	CASSLATGDTEAFF
few	TRBV28	NA	TRBJ1-5	CASATFRGMGNQPQHF
NA	TRBV7-6	TRBD1	TRBJ1-3	CASSLRTGNVRGSGNTIYF
NA	TRBV2	NA	TRBJ2-6	CASSEYAGANVLTF
NA	TRBV25-1	TRBD1	TRBJ2-3	CASSSRDRGVDTQYF
NA	TRBV9	NA	TRBJ2-7	CASSVVSGEIYEQYF
NA	TRBV2	TRBD1	TRBJ1-5	CASRQGENQPQHF
NA	TRBV15	NA	TRBJ1-1	CATSRGFSGTLEAFF
few	TRBV27	TRBD2	TRBJ2-1	CASSHQLAGGPNNEQFF
NA	TRBV29-1	TRBD1	TRBJ1-2	CSVKKGQGPSYTF
once	TRBV5-4	NA	TRBJ1-2	CASSQDRQINYGYTF
NA	TRBV18	NA	TRBJ1-5	CASSPGGRNQPQHF
few	TRBV5-6	NA	TRBJ2-1	CASSSPDSSYNEQFF
NA	TRBV4-2	NA	TRBJ1-2	CASSQEAADYGYTF
once	TRBV30	NA	TRBJ2-5	CAWCPGGNQETQYF
few	TRBV19	NA	TRBJ1-5	CASSIEGSAQHF
NA	TRBV29-1	TRBD2	TRBJ2-5	CSVSPSGGYQETQYF
NA	TRBV5-4	TRBD1	TRBJ2-1	CASSSRDRGWNEQFF
NA	TRBV10-3	NA	TRBJ2-2	CAISETSSDTGELFF
NA	TRBV7-8	NA	TRBJ2-1	CASSMSGGDYNEQFF
once	TRBV4-2	TRBD1	TRBJ2-4	CASSQDFGTGDNKNIQYF
NA	TRBV5-1	NA	TRBJ1-1	CASSLVTQMNTEAFF
NA	TRBV7-9	NA	TRBJ1-6	CASSETTGGSPLHF
NA	TRBV5-3	TRBD2	TRBJ2-2	CARSFGRGRQLTGELFF
NA	TRBV18	NA	TRBJ1-3	CASSTAGNTIYF
few	TRBV7-8	TRBD1	TRBJ1-1	CASSSRTGGTEAFF
NA	TRBV18	NA	TRBJ1-2	CASSPREWGSGYTF
NA	TRBV19	NA	TRBJ2-5	CASSKPLEISPGRTQYF
NA	TRBV19	NA	TRBJ2-4	CASSTSPQGGIQYF
NA	TRBV19	NA	TRBJ1-3	CASSISSGQGNTIYF